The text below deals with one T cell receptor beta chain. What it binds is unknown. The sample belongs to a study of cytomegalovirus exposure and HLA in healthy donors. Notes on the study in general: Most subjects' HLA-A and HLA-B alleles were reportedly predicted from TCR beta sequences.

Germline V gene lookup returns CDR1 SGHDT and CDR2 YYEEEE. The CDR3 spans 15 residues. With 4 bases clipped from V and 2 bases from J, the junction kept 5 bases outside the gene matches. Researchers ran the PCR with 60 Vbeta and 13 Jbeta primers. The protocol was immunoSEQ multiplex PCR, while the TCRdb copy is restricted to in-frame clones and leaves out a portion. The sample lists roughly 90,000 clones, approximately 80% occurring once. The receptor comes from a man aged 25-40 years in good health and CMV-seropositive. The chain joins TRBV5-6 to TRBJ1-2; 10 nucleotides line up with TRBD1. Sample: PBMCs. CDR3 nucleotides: TGTGCCAGCAGCCCGGGACAGGGGCGGAACTATGGCTACACCTTC. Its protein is CASSPGQGRNYGYTF.